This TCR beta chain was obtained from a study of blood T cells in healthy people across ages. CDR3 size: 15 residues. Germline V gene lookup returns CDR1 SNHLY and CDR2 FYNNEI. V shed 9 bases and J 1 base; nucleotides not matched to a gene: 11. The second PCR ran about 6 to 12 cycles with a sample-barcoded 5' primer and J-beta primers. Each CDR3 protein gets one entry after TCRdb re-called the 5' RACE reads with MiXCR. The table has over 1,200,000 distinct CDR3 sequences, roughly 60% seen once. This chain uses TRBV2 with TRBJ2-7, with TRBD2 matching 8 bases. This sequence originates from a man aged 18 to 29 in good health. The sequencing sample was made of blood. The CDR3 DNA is TGTGCCAGTACTACTACTAGCGGTGCTTCCTACGAGCAGTACTTC. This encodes CASTTTSGASYEQYF.